This T cell receptor (beta chain) was profiled in a study of T-cell reconstitution after alpha-beta-depleted transplantation in children. Molecular barcoding with unique molecular identifiers was used for the TCRbeta library. TCRdb processed the PCR reads anew with MiXCR; each CDR3 protein has one entry. This sample has approximately 88,000 distinct CDR3 sequences, with more than 10% found just once. The sample holds many counts of this clonotype. Sequencing used PBMCs from the stem cell graft donor, obtained from the stem cell graft. The source is a human donor who donated a stem cell graft to a child with inherited bone marrow failure.

The CDR3 DNA sequence: TGTGCCAGCAGTTCCCACTCCGGGAGGGGTAACGAGCAGTACTTC. It translates to CASSSHSGRGNEQYF. This sequence joins TRBV28 and TRBJ2-7, with 8 bases fitting TRBD2. Germline V CDR1 and CDR2: MDHEN, SYDVKM. J lost 5 bases, V lost 4 bases, and 10 bases had no gene match. The CDR3 totals 15 residues.